This T cell receptor (beta chain) was sequenced for a study of PD-L1 blockade in urothelial cancer. Across the whole study: Patients started atezolizumab around 2014, 1,200 mg intravenously every 3 weeks.

Trimming shortened V by 4 bases and J by 4 bases, and 8 bases separated the two germline ends. The CDR3 extends over 12 amino acids. CDR1 MDHEN and CDR2 SYDVKM come from the germline V gene. What went into each PCR as a spike was synthetic TCR analog templates. Sequenced by immunoSEQ multiplex PCR; TCRdb stores in-frame clones only, minus some. The profile shows tens of thousands of clones, around nine tenths of them singletons. The rearrangement joins TRBV28 to TRBJ2-7; the D is unclear. The sequence came from a man aged 55-75 years with urothelial cancer. This specimen consisted of PBMCs, obtained around atezolizumab (anti-PD-L1) treatment. CDR3 region: CASSSYLYEQYF. CDR3 in DNA: TGTGCCAGCAGTTCATACTTGTACGAGCAGTACTTC.